Below, one TCR beta chain is given with its context. Its antigen target is currently unknown. Base-call qualities are not available, and no considerably larger clone is one nucleotide away. This sample was taken from a study of early T cells in non-severe SARS-CoV-2 infection (dated by TCRdb to about 2021). For the study in its entirety: Bulk RNA from unsorted whole blood was used for TCR sequencing, so alpha and beta chains could not be paired. General study outcomes and caveats: Matching against VDJdb was skewed toward anti-spike CD8 responses, likely underestimated virus-specific expansions, and missed private and CD4 specificities.

Set within a cohort of healthcare workers in London, UK, this nested case-control study involved weekly PCR testing of nasopharyngeal swabs along with blood sampling. Healthcare workers were recruited between 23 and 31 March 2020, during the week of the UK lockdown, and were followed weekly for up to roughly 15 weeks. As encoded in the germline V gene, CDR1 is SGHVS while CDR2 is FQNEAQ. From the cysteine up to the phenylalanine, the CDR3 has a length of 13 residues. Of the read, only the CDR3 DNA is kept; its 39 bases are in frame from base 1. V is shortened by 6 bases, J by 6 bases, and the region joining them spans 12 bases. The library was made by 5' RACE. The run used a NextSeq 500. To correct for sequencing error and PCR bias, the TCR library protocol tagged individual cDNA molecules with unique molecular identifiers. Both TCR alpha and beta chains were sequenced, and tight co-correlation was observed between alpha and beta sequence abundances in each sample. Regarding the original processing steps: Decombinator V4 was used to perform V gene, J gene and CDR3 annotation of TCR sequences. TCRs were defined as expanded if a significant change between any two time points was detected under a Poisson model with p below 0.0001. TCR abundances were normalised to the total number of TCRs sequenced in each sample and reported as counts per million. MAIT TCRs were defined by TRAV1-2 paired with TRAJ12, TRAJ20 or TRAJ33, and iNKT TCRs by TRAV10 paired with TRAJ18. VDJdb, accessed on 1 November 2021, was searched for TCRs annotated for CMV, EBV and SARS-CoV-2, and TCRs annotated for more than one antigen were excluded. TCRdb reprocessed the public reads (quality trimming at Q25 with fastp, clone calling with MiXCR) and kept in-frame beta chains. Merged by CDR3 protein, the rows form single entries marked with the most common genes and DNA. TCRdb's processing, not the study's, gives the V and J calls here. Counted in this sample were some 81,000 distinct CDR3 sequences; approximately 15% of them appeared once. The leading ten clones occupy approximately 2.9% of the sample.

This TCR was recovered from an adult who was a healthcare worker with PCR-confirmed SARS-CoV-2 infection or an uninfected control (not recorded which). This receptor chain uses TRBV7-8 and TRBJ2-4; the D segment could be TRBD2, given 6 matching bases. Sequencing was performed on whole blood. The CDR3: CASSPGLINIQYF. The DNA is as follows: TGTGCCAGCAGTCCGGGACTCATAAACATTCAGTACTTC.